This T cell receptor (beta chain) was obtained from a study of T cell responses to AZD1222 COVID-19 vaccine. Background on the study: Samples with a second dose at about 4 or about 12 weeks were pooled together.

The CDR3 spans 15 residues. V trimming: 1 base; J trimming: 2 bases; junction bases outside the gene matches: 0. From germline, CDR1 is SGHAT and CDR2 FQDESV (reference sequence). Concerning this clone itself: Its specificity is unknown.

Sequenced by immunoSEQ multiplex PCR; TCRdb stores in-frame clones only, minus some. The data hold around 160,000 clones, with under 95% observed a single time. Findings and limits, study-wide: Repertoire sampling occurred only after the peak T cell response. Seropositive status at baseline applied to only a handful of AZD1222 recipients.

The material sequenced was peripheral blood, taken on day 0 of AZD1222 vaccination. The origin of this receptor is an adult in good health. This chain links TRBV11-1 with TRBJ2-1; 9 nucleotides line up with TRBD2. CDR3 loop: CASSLGTSAYNEQFF. CDR3 coding DNA: TGTGCCAGCAGCTTAGGGACTAGCGCCTACAATGAGCAGTTCTTC.